This T cell receptor (beta chain) comes out of a study of T-cell reconstitution after alpha-beta-depleted transplantation in children. Unique molecular identifiers were used in preparing the TCRbeta library. TCRdb reprocessed the PCR reads via MiXCR and lists one record per CDR3 protein. This sample has 100,000 to 120,000 distinct CDR3 sequences, with approximately 10% found just once. This clonotype was seen at least ten times. The TCR sequence derives from a human donor who donated a stem cell graft to a child with acute lymphoblastic leukemia. This specimen consisted of PBMCs from the stem cell graft donor, obtained from the stem cell graft.

The CDR3 sequence is CASSSTGLAGGVAGWEQYF. The CDR3 coding sequence is TGTGCCAGCAGCTCCACGGGACTAGCGGGAGGGGTGGCAGGGTGGGAGCAGTACTTC. The chain links TRBV7-2 to TRBJ2-7; 16 bases agree with TRBD2. The length of the CDR3 is 19 residues. J was trimmed by 7 bases and V by 4 bases; bases with no gene match: 16. Per the germline V gene, CDR1 is SGHTA and CDR2 is FQGNSA.